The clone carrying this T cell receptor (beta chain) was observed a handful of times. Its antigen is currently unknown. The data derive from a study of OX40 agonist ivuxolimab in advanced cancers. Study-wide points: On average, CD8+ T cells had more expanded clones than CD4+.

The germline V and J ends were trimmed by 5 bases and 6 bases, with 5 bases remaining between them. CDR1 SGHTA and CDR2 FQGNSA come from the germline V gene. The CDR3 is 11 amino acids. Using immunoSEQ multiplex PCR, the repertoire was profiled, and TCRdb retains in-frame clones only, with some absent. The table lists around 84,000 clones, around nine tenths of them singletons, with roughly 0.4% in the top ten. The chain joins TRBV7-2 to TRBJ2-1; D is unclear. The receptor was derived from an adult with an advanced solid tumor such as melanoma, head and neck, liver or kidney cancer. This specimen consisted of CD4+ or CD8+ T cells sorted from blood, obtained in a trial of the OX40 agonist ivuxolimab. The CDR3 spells CASSPRNEQFF. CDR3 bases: TGTGCCAGCAGCCCCCGCAATGAGCAGTTCTTC. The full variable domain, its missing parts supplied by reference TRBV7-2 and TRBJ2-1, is GAGVSQSPSNKVTEKGKDVELRCDPISGHTALYWYRQSLGQGLEFLIYFQGNSAPDKSGLPSDRFSAERTGGSVSTLTIQRTQQEDSAVYLCASSPRNEQFFGPGTRLTVL.